The T cell receptor beta chain described here comes from a study of B cell selection in AIRE deficiency. With regard to this clone: Its cognate antigen is unknown.

Between the trimmed V and J ends, which lost 5 bases and 1 base, there was a span of 12 bases. Germline lookup yields CDR1 LGHNA and CDR2 YNFKEQ. The CDR3 extends over 15 amino acids. Regulatory T cells were sorted as CD4+CD25hiCD127low/negative cells. Points from the study as a whole: CDR3s were shorter in shared Treg sequences, reflecting few non-templated nucleotide insertions. Only TCRbeta was sequenced; around 39% of shared healthy Treg sequences appeared in Tconv. In TCRBV usage, CDR3 length and diversity, patient Tconv and Treg cells matched healthy donors.

Profiled with immunoSEQ multiplex PCR; TCRdb holds only in-frame clones, not every one. The sample lists about 18,000 clones; about 93% were seen once. The TCR was taken from a human donor in good health. The sequencing sample was made of CD4+CD25+ Tregs sorted from PBMCs. The V gene is TRBV4-2, the J gene TRBJ2-1; possibly TRBD2 for D (6 bases). Here the CDR3 reads CASSGRAGSYNEQFF. As DNA, the CDR3 is TGTGCCAGCAGCGGTCGGGCGGGGTCCTACAATGAGCAGTTCTTC.